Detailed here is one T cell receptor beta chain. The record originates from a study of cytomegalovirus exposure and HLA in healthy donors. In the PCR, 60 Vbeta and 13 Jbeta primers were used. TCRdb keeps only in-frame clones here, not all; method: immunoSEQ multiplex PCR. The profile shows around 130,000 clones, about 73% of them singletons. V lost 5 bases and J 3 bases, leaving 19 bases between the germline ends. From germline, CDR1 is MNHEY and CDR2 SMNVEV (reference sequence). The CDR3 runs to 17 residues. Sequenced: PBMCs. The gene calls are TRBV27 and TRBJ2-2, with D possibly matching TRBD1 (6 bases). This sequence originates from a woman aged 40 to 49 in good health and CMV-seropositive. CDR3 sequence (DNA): TGTGCCAGCAGTACTGAGGCCGGGACATTTTACACCGGGGAGCTGTTTTTT. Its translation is CASSTEAGTFYTGELFF.